This T cell receptor beta chain was sequenced during a study of cytomegalovirus exposure and HLA in healthy donors. Study results and caveats: There were several of the most significant clusters that appeared linked to common viral pathogens in a later analysis. A later analysis linked a missense variant in DCLRE1C to the trimming of TCR beta V and J genes. Through in vitro validation, three CMV-associated chains were shown to be specific for CMV antigens.

For this clone: What it binds is not known.

This CDR3 has 14 residues. The germline gives CDR1 SGHTA, CDR2 FQGNSA. With 6 bases clipped from V and 7 bases from J, the junction kept 6 bases outside the gene matches. 60 Vbeta and 13 Jbeta primers were used in PCR. The repertoire was sequenced with immunoSEQ multiplex PCR; TCRdb's copy has only in-frame clones and lacks some. This sample has 150,000 to 200,000 clones; about 80% occur once, and the top ten carry roughly 2%. The clonotype originates from a woman in her thirties in good health and CMV-seronegative. The source material was PBMCs. The chain employs TRBV7-2 and TRBJ1-4; TRBD1 aligns across 9 bases. The CDR3: CASSPGTGTEKLFF. CDR3 nucleotides: TGTGCCAGCAGTCCCGGGACAGGGACTGAAAAACTGTTTTTT.